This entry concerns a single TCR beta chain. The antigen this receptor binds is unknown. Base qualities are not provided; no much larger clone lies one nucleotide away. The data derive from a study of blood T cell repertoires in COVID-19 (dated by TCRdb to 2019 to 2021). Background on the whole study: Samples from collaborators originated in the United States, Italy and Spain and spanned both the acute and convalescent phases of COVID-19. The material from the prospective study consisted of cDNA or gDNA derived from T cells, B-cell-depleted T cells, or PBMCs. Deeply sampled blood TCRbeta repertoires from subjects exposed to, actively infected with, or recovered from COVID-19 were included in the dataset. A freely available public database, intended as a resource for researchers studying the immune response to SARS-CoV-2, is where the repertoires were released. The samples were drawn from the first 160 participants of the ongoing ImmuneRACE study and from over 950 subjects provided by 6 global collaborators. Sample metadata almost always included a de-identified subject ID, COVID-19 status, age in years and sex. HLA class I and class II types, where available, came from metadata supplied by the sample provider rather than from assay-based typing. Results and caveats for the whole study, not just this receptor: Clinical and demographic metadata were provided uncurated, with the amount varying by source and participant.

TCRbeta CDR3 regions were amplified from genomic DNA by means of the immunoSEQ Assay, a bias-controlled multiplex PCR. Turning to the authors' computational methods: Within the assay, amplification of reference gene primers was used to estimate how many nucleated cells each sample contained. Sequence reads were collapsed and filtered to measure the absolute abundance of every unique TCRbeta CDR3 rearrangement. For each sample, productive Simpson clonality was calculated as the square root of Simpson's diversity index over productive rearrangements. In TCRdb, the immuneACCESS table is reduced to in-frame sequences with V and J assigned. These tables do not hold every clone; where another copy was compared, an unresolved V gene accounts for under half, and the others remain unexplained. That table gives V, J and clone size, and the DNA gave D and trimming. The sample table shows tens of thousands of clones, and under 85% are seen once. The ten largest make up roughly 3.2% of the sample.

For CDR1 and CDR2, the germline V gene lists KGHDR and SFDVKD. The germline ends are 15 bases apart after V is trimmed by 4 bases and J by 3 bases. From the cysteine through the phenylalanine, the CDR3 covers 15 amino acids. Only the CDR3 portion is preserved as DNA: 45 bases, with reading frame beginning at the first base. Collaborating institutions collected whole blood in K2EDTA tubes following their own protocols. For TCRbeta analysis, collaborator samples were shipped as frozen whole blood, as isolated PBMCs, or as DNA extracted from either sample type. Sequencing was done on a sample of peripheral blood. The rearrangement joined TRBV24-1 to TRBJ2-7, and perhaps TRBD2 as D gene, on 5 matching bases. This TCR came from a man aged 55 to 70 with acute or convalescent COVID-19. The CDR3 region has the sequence CATSDPGSGGYEQYF. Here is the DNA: TGTGCCACCAGTGACCCGGGGAGCGGAGGCTACGAGCAGTACTTC.